A selection of T cell receptor beta chains follows, all from one sample in a study of metastatic and nonmetastatic thyroid tumors. TCRdb reanalyzed the PCR reads via MiXCR. This sample has 11,000 to 15,000 clones, with 25% found just once. The sample was tumor tissue. Receptors were obtained from a female donor with papillary thyroid cancer or a benign thyroid nodule (not recorded which). Some clones in this sample may be carry-over from other donors' samples. Each CDR3 is given with its conserved first and last residue. Fields, in order: J gene, D gene, clone size, V gene, CDR3 protein, CDR3 DNA. The D gene is left open where the match is weak. Clone size is not always given. Where it is, it says once, few, many or a class for expanded clones.

>TRBJ2-1|-|many|TRBV11-2
CASRPWGNEQFF
TGTGCCAGCAGACCATGGGGAAATGAGCAGTTCTTC
>TRBJ2-1|-|many|TRBV5-1
CATTQTGWDNEQFF
TGCGCCACGACACAAACCGGGTGGGACAATGAGCAGTTCTTC
>TRBJ2-7|TRBD2|-|TRBV20-1
CSARLAETYEQYF
TGCAGTGCTAGACTAGCGGAGACCTACGAGCAGTACTTC
>TRBJ2-3|-|few|TRBV6-2/TRBV6-3
CASSYSDWGADTQYF
TGTGCCAGCAGTTACTCGGACTGGGGCGCAGATACGCAGTATTTT
>TRBJ2-1|-|medium-sized|TRBV11-2
CASSLGGSIGNEQFF
TGTGCCAGCAGCTTAGGGGGATCTATAGGGAATGAGCAGTTCTTC
>TRBJ1-2|TRBD1|medium-sized|TRBV28
CASTRPGGLDYGYTF
TGTGCCAGCACCAGACCAGGGGGCTTGGACTATGGCTACACCTTC
>TRBJ2-1|TRBD2|-|TRBV27
CASSLMGLSGRVGNEQFF
TGTGCCAGCAGTTTAATGGGCCTTAGCGGGAGGGTCGGGAATGAGCAGTTCTTC
>TRBJ2-5|-|many|TRBV5-5
CASSLGPRARGLETQYF
TGTGCCAGCAGCTTGGGCCCTAGGGCGAGGGGTTTGGAGACCCAGTACTTC
>TRBJ2-5|-|-|TRBV11-2
CASSGPGQLVGQETQYF
TGTGCCAGCAGCGGACCTGGACAGTTAGTGGGTCAAGAGACCCAGTACTTC
>TRBJ2-7|-|-|TRBV25-1
CASSHEGPSGGQGVYGQYF
TGTGCCAGCAGTCACGAAGGTCCAAGCGGAGGGCAGGGCGTCTACGGGCAGTACTTC
>TRBJ1-4|-|-|TRBV18
CASSSFAPTEKLFF
TGTGCCAGCTCAAGTTTCGCACCAACTGAAAAACTGTTTTTT
>TRBJ2-7|-|few|TRBV28
CASSSGYVEQYF
TGTGCCAGCAGTTCAGGGTATGTCGAGCAGTACTTC
>TRBJ2-7|-|-|TRBV20-1
CSATVQGYEQYF
TGCAGTGCTACGGTACAGGGCTACGAGCAGTACTTC
>TRBJ2-7|-|many|TRBV4-2
CASSQAGDYEQYF
TGTGCCAGCAGCCAAGCCGGGGACTACGAGCAGTACTTC
>TRBJ1-6|-|-|TRBV12-5
CASGSQGQRSPLHF
TGTGCTAGTGGCAGCCAGGGCCAGAGATCACCCCTCCACTTT
>TRBJ1-5|-|-|TRBV7-9
CASSSGSTSNQPQHF
TGTGCCAGCAGCTCCGGCAGCACAAGCAATCAGCCCCAGCATTTT
>TRBJ2-2|TRBD2|-|TRBV15
CATSRDGGSLGNTGELFF
TGTGCCACCAGCAGAGATGGCGGGAGTCTGGGTAACACCGGGGAGCTGTTTTTT
>TRBJ2-5|TRBD2|medium-sized|TRBV3-1
CASSRTSARGPQETQYF
TGTGCCAGCAGCCGGACTAGCGCTCGGGGCCCCCAAGAGACCCAGTACTTC
>TRBJ2-1|TRBD2|many|TRBV18
CASSPGLEVLPYNEQFF
TGTGCCAGCTCACCGGGACTAGAGGTCCTTCCCTACAATGAGCAGTTCTTC
>TRBJ2-7|-|-|TRBV11-2
CASGQAQEDPKGEQYF
TGTGCCAGCGGTCAGGCACAGGAGGACCCCAAGGGGGAGCAGTACTTC
>TRBJ1-1|-|-|TRBV24-1
CASRRGADTEAFF
TGTGCCAGCCGTAGGGGGGCGGACACTGAAGCTTTCTTT
>TRBJ2-7|-|medium-sized|TRBV28
CASAGGATGGAGEQYF
TGTGCCAGCGCGGGGGGGGCGACAGGGGGCGCGGGTGAGCAGTACTTC
>TRBJ1-4|TRBD1|many|TRBV30
CAWSARGLNEKLFF
TGTGCCTGGAGTGCGAGGGGGCTTAATGAAAAACTGTTTTTT
>TRBJ2-4|TRBD2|many|TRBV6-1
CASSDPSGGAKNIQYF
TGTGCCAGCAGTGACCCCTCCGGGGGGGCCAAAAACATTCAGTACTTC
>TRBJ1-2|-|-|TRBV5-1
CASSLDSLYGYTF
TGCGCCAGCAGCTTGGACAGCCTCTATGGCTACACCTTC
>TRBJ2-3|TRBD1|many|TRBV28
CASSPGQGRDTQYF
TGTGCCAGCAGTCCCGGACAGGGAAGGGATACGCAGTATTTT
>TRBJ2-5|-|medium-sized|TRBV28
CASSLDTEETQYF
TGTGCCAGCAGTTTGGACACCGAAGAGACCCAGTACTTC
>TRBJ2-7|-|-|TRBV7-2
CASSLGIGGTYEQYF
TGTGCCAGCAGCTTAGGGATCGGGGGCACCTACGAGCAGTACTTC
>TRBJ2-3|-|many|TRBV6-4
CASSDGTRGTDTQYF
TGTGCCAGCAGTGACGGGACAAGGGGCACAGATACGCAGTATTTT
>TRBJ2-5|-|many|TRBV5-1
CASREDQGTQYF
TGCGCCAGCAGGGAGGACCAAGGGACCCAGTACTTC
>TRBJ1-2|-|few|TRBV6-1
CVSTVRGLTVGCTF
TGTGTCAGCACGGTCCGGGGGCTGACTGTTGGCTGCACCTTC
>TRBJ2-1|-|many|TRBV13
CASRYTGPGNEQFF
TGTGCCAGCAGGTATACGGGTCCCGGCAATGAGCAGTTCTTC
>TRBJ2-7|-|medium-sized|TRBV6-5
CASSYTGTTYEQYF
TGTGCCAGCAGTTACACAGGGACTACCTACGAGCAGTACTTC
>TRBJ2-7|TRBD1|medium-sized|TRBV10-3
CAISSGQSYEQYF
TGTGCCATCAGCTCGGGACAGTCCTACGAGCAGTACTTC
>TRBJ1-5|-|few|TRBV6-1
CASSPRAGMQPQHF
TGTGCCAGCTCCCCAAGGGCTGGAATGCAGCCCCAGCATTTT
>TRBJ2-7|-|few|TRBV6-1
CASSEWGARLEQYF
TGTGCCAGCAGTGAATGGGGGGCGCGTCTCGAGCAGTACTTC
>TRBJ2-1|-|many|TRBV12-3/TRBV12-4
CASSLRDTRPNEQFF
TGTGCCAGCAGCCTTCGGGACACCCGCCCCAATGAGCAGTTCTTC
>TRBJ2-5|TRBD1|few|TRBV28
CASSHRTGGGETQYF
TGTGCCAGCAGTCACCGGACAGGGGGCGGTGAGACCCAGTACTTC
>TRBJ2-5|TRBD2|many|TRBV11-2
CASNRREETQYF
TGTGCCAGCAACAGGCGGGAGGAGACCCAGTACTTC
>TRBJ2-7|TRBD1|few|TRBV28
CASSFLGQSSYEQYF
TGTGCCAGCAGTTTTCTGGGACAGAGCTCCTACGAGCAGTACTTC
>TRBJ1-1|-|-|TRBV25-1
CASSDLGRTEAFF
TGTGCCAGCAGTGACCTTGGGCGGACTGAAGCTTTCTTT
>TRBJ1-6|TRBD1|-|TRBV5-1
CASSLAEQGAYSPLHF
TGCGCCAGCAGCTTGGCAGAACAGGGGGCGTATTCACCCCTCCACTTT
>TRBJ2-2|-|-|TRBV28
CAISSAANTGELFF
TGTGCCATCAGTTCGGCAGCTAACACCGGGGAGCTGTTTTTT
>TRBJ2-2|-|-|TRBV6-2/TRBV6-3
CASKAVDANTGELFF
TGTGCCAGCAAAGCAGTAGACGCTAACACCGGGGAGCTGTTTTTT
>TRBJ1-6|-|-|TRBV6-2/TRBV6-3
CASSPPGTLSSSPLHF
TGTGCCAGCAGTCCTCCCGGGACACTATCTAGTTCACCTCTCCACTTT
>TRBJ2-1|-|-|TRBV28
CASSFGVINKQFF
TGTGCCAGCAGTTTTGGGGTGATCAATAAGCAGTTCTTC
>TRBJ2-7|-|few|TRBV6-1
CASSKAVGSYEQYF
TGTGCCAGCAGTAAAGCGGTAGGTTCCTACGAGCAGTACTTC
>TRBJ2-7|-|-|TRBV6-1
CASSVEGIAYEQYF
TGTGCCAGCAGTGTGGAAGGGATAGCCTACGAGCAGTACTTC
>TRBJ2-6|-|-|TRBV30
CAWSGGLSSGANVLTF
TGTGCCTGGAGTGGGGGGTTGAGCTCTGGGGCCAACGTCCTGACTTTC
>TRBJ2-3|TRBD2|many|TRBV28
CASSPRIGLAGVDDTQYF
TGTGCCAGCAGCCCTAGAATCGGACTAGCGGGAGTCGATGATACGCAGTATTTT
>TRBJ1-3|-|-|TRBV30
CAWKQNSGNTIYF
TGTGCCTGGAAGCAGAACTCTGGAAACACCATATATTTT
>TRBJ2-2|TRBD1|many|TRBV5-1
CASSPDRATGELFF
TGCGCCAGCAGTCCTGACAGGGCTACCGGGGAGCTGTTTTTT
>TRBJ1-1|-|few|TRBV7-2
CASSLNRDTEAFF
TGTGCCAGCAGCTTAAACAGGGACACTGAAGCTTTCTTT
>TRBJ1-2|-|-|TRBV6-2/TRBV6-3
CASSPYAGERWYGYTF
TGTGCCAGCAGTCCCTACGCGGGGGAAAGGTGGTATGGCTACACCTTC
>TRBJ2-7|-|few|TRBV20-1
CSGNAREASEQYF
TGCAGTGGCAACGCCAGGGAGGCTAGCGAGCAGTACTTC
>TRBJ1-5|-|-|TRBV7-2
CASSLKGGDQPQHF
TGTGCCAGCAGCTTAAAAGGGGGTGATCAGCCCCAGCATTTT
>TRBJ2-3|-|-|TRBV20-1
CSANQVDGTHTQYF
TGCAGTGCTAACCAGGTGGACGGCACACATACGCAGTATTTT